This TCR beta chain stems from a study of blood T cell repertoires in COVID-19. Profiling relied on immunoSEQ multiplex PCR, and the TCRdb table lists in-frame clones only, not all of them. Altogether some 250,000 clones are present, approximately 86% being singletons, with the ten largest covering 3%. The TCR sequence derives from a woman aged 25 to 39 who had recovered from COVID-19. Material: peripheral blood.

CDR3 bases: TGTGCCAGCAGCCATCGTTCCCTAGCGGGGGTGGAGGAGACCCAGTACTTC. Its protein product is CASSHRSLAGVEETQYF. This chain joins TRBV3-1 (or the pseudogene TRBV3-2) and TRBJ2-5, with TRBD2 matching over 10 bases. There are 17 residues in the CDR3. In germline, CDR1 is LGHDT, CDR2 YNNKEL (reference sequence). J lost 5 bases, V lost 3 bases, and 12 bases had no gene match.